The rows below give T cell receptor beta chains drawn from one sample of a study of radiation and T cells in renal cell carcinoma. Profiling relied on immunoSEQ multiplex PCR, and the TCRdb table lists in-frame clones only, not all of them. The sample includes more than 20,000 clones, 81% seen only once; the top ten take under 40%. Sequenced material: blood, taken from a patient whose treatment included radiotherapy and nephrectomy. The receptors originated from a man between 60 and 75 years old with renal cell carcinoma. CDR3s include the opening cysteine and the closing phenylalanine or tryptophan. Some rows have no size entry. The others give once, few or many, or a class for an expanded clone.

abundance	v_gene	j_gene	CDR3aa
-	TRBV6-5	TRBJ2-7	CASSYGQAQFYEQYF
-	TRBV7-2	TRBJ1-6	CASSLNSPLHF
-	TRBV18	TRBJ1-1	CASSPYSYPNTEAFF
-	TRBV4-2	TRBJ2-2	CASSPYTGELFF
-	TRBV2	TRBJ2-7	CASSVTGTTNEQYF
-	TRBV15	TRBJ1-1	CATSRERGRTEAFF
-	TRBV5-1	TRBJ1-4	CASSPRGGKLFF
-	TRBV6-6	TRBJ1-2	CASTGTGDGYTF
-	TRBV30	TRBJ2-2	CAWRPSAEGGELFF
few	TRBV2	TRBJ2-5	CASSENRDSETQYF
-	TRBV11-2	TRBJ2-7	CASSWGGGTYF
-	TRBV27	TRBJ1-2	CASSWDRNYGYTF
once	TRBV5-6	TRBJ2-3	CASSLVLINTDTQYF
-	TRBV18	TRBJ1-2	CASSPRREDGYTF
-	TRBV10-3	TRBJ2-1	CAISESGAGGEQFF
-	TRBV5-1	TRBJ2-2	CASSTKAGGYGGELFF
-	TRBV7-9	-	CASSGVTYEQYF
-	TRBV6-5	TRBJ2-5	CASTIGHLTGETQYF
-	TRBV27	TRBJ1-1	CASSLSADRENTEAFF
-	TRBV21-1	TRBJ1-5	CASTPETEGHSNQPQHF
-	TRBV7-2	TRBJ1-2	CASSSGQGEVYGYTF
-	TRBV19	TRBJ1-1	CASSSSLLSTEAFF
-	TRBV19	TRBJ1-2	CASSIRVRQGSGYTF
few	TRBV6-5	TRBJ2-7	CASSRQGFHEQYF
-	TRBV5-1	TRBJ2-5	CASSPLSETQYF
once	TRBV7-2	TRBJ2-7	CASSSGLSEQYF
few	TRBV4-3	TRBJ1-6	CASSQSRRDISPLHF
few	TRBV30	TRBJ1-6	CAWSTTGTGESPLHF
-	TRBV6-5	TRBJ1-4	CASSYSVGDLNEKLFF
-	TRBV27	TRBJ2-1	CASRSTGEWGYNEQFF
-	TRBV29-1	TRBJ2-7	CSSKSGQGNEQYF
once	TRBV7-2	TRBJ2-2	CASSTGGGLGELFF
-	TRBV14	TRBJ2-1	CASSPSLGRAVRNEQFF
-	TRBV7-9	TRBJ1-2	CASSLAGTGYTRGYTF
-	TRBV10-2	TRBJ2-1	CASSDPGLASAEQFF
-	TRBV7-6	TRBJ2-7	CASSLGGGDSPYEQYF
-	TRBV4-1	TRBJ1-6	CASSQVDGPSTLHF
-	TRBV5-1	TRBJ2-1	CASSLGWEQFF
-	TRBV29-1	TRBJ2-2	CSVAGWQGGELFF
once	TRBV7-9	TRBJ2-7	CASSLPPYEQYF
-	TRBV7-2	TRBJ2-2	CASSLRGRGPGELFF
few	TRBV15	TRBJ1-1	CATSRDSALSGHTEAFF
-	TRBV6-5	TRBJ2-5	CASSYDRAAQYF
-	TRBV18	TRBJ1-2	CASSPENGVLIYTF
few	TRBV30	TRBJ1-6	CACRGEYNSPLHF
once	TRBV7-9	TRBJ2-3	CASSLGTSTDTQYF
-	TRBV27	TRBJ2-7	CASTPGDGFFYEQYF
-	TRBV18	TRBJ1-1	CASSPQGAGTEAFF
-	TRBV7-2	TRBJ2-5	CASSSGTSIQETQYF
once	TRBV9	TRBJ2-5	CASSAGDRGLETQYF
-	TRBV6-5	TRBJ2-1	CASSSSGRGPYNEQFF
-	TRBV15	TRBJ2-5	CATSGVGGGRRETQYF
-	TRBV5-4	TRBJ2-7	CASSFDRGGYEQYF